These T cell receptor beta chains were read from a single sample in a study of T cell repertoires in cytomegalovirus infection. TCRdb independently ran MiXCR on the reads; one entry per CDR3 protein. The repertoire consists of 350,000 to 450,000 distinct CDR3 sequences, with 15% to 20% occurring once and the leading ten covering approximately 8%. Sequencing input: PBMCs. These receptors were obtained from a human donor in good health (CMV status not recorded). Some clones in this sample may be carry-over from other donors' samples. CDR3s include the opening cysteine and the closing phenylalanine or tryptophan. D genes are given only for firm matches. Only part of the rows carry a size: once, few, many, or a class if the clone is expanded.

v_call	clone_size	j_call	d_call	cdr3_aa	cdr3_nt
TRBV19	many	TRBJ2-1	TRBD2	CASSILTSGTYNEQFF	TGTGCCAGTAGTATCCTAACTAGCGGGACCTACAATGAGCAGTTCTTC
TRBV4-3	-	TRBJ2-7	-	CASSQVVAASYEQYF	TGCGCCAGCAGCCAAGTCGTAGCTGCCTCCTACGAGCAGTACTTC
TRBV6-2/TRBV6-3	many	TRBJ2-3	TRBD2	CASSYSVGREPDTQYF	TGTGCCAGCAGTTACTCGGTGGGGCGGGAGCCAGATACGCAGTATTTT
TRBV7-2	many	TRBJ2-7	-	CASSLASGSSYEQYF	TGTGCCAGCAGCTTAGCTTCCGGGAGCTCCTACGAGCAGTACTTC
TRBV6-5	many	TRBJ2-1	TRBD2	CASSYSTSGNNEQFF	TGTGCCAGCAGTTATAGTACTAGCGGGAACAATGAGCAGTTCTTC
TRBV5-1	few	TRBJ1-5	-	CASSFQSGPQHF	TGCGCCAGCAGCTTTCAGTCTGGGCCCCAGCATTTT
TRBV20-1	few	TRBJ1-2	-	CSARNDLYGYTF	TGCAGTGCTAGAAATGACCTCTATGGCTACACCTTC
TRBV7-8	many	TRBJ2-5	-	CASRQDPNEETQYF	TGTGCCAGCAGACAAGATCCAAACGAAGAGACCCAGTACTTC
TRBV20-1	-	TRBJ2-5	-	CSARAGSRGETQYF	TGCAGTGCTAGAGCAGGGTCCAGGGGCGAGACCCAGTACTTC
TRBV20-1	-	TRBJ2-5	-	CSAWTVETQYF	TGCAGTGCTTGGACTGTAGAGACCCAGTACTTC